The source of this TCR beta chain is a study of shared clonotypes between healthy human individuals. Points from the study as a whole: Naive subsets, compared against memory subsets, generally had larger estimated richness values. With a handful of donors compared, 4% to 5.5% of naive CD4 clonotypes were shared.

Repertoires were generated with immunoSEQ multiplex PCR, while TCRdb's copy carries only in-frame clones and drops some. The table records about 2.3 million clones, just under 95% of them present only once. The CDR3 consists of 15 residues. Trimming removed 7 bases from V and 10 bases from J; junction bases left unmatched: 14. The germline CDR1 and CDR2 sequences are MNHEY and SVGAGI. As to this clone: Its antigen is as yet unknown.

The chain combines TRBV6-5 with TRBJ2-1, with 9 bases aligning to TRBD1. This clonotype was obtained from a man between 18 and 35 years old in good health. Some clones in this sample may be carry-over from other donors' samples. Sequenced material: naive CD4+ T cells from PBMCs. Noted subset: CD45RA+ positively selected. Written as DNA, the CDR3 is TGTGCCAGCACCACAAGGGGACAGGGACGAGGAGAGCAGTTCTTC. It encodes CASTTRGQGRGEQFF.